Following are 15 T cell receptor beta chains from one sample sequenced in a study of neurological immune-mediated disorders. TCRdb recomputed calls from the 5' RACE reads with MiXCR, one row per CDR3 protein. In the table there are fewer than 50,000 distinct CDR3 sequences, about 14% of which are singletons. Sequenced: CD4+ T cells from blood. Receptor source: a woman aged 55-69 years with HTLV-1-associated myelopathy (HAM/TSP).

This clonotype appeared many times. V and J are TRBV19 and TRBJ2-5; no reliable D call. The V end lost 2 bases, the J end lost 3 bases, and 7 bases lay between the germline ends. CDR1 is LNHDA, CDR2 SQIVND, per germline (reference sequence). CDR3 size: 13 residues. The CDR3 reads CASSIRPEETQYF. CDR3 nucleotide sequence: TGTGCCAGTAGTATACGCCCCGAAGAGACCCAGTACTTC.

This chain joins TRBV20-1 and TRBJ2-7, with 7 bases identical to TRBD2. V gave up 6 bases and J gave up 0 bases; unmatched junction bases: 11. CDR3 length equals 15 residues. Germline values: CDR1 DFQATT, CDR2 SNEGSKA (reference sequence). The DNA for the CDR3 is TGCAGTGCCCCAGGCCTCGGGGGGAACTCCTACGAGCAGTACTTC. As protein: CSAPGLGGNSYEQYF.

A remark on this clonotype: This sequence may be a read error, since a much larger clone differs from it by one base. The rearrangement joins TRBV7-8 to TRBJ1-5; D gene ambiguous. Germline values: CDR1 SGHVS, CDR2 FQNEAQ. CDR3 size: 14 residues. The CDR3 nucleotides read TGTGCCAGCAGCTTAGCAGAGGGAGACCAGCCCCAGAATTTT. As protein: CASSLAEGDQPQNF.

This clonotype was seen ten or more times. The rearrangement joins TRBV6-1 to TRBJ1-1, with unresolved D. Germline assignment: CDR1 MNHNS and CDR2 SASEGT. Trimming left V 5 bases short and J 8 bases short, with 21 bases between. This CDR3 is built from 15 residues. The CDR3 DNA reads TGTGCCAGCAGTTACCCCAGGTTGAATATTGTCGAAGCTTTCTTT. It translates to CASSYPRLNIVEAFF.

This clonotype appeared many times. The V and J genes are TRBV28 and TRBJ1-2, with TRBD1 as a possible D gene (6 bases). Looked up from germline, CDR1 is MDHEN and CDR2 is SYDVKM. This CDR3 contains 13 residues. V was pared by 8 bases and J by 4 bases, with 14 bases between. The CDR3 nucleotides are TGTGCCAGCCGGAACAGGGCACGCTATGGCTACACCTTC. This codes for CASRNRARYGYTF.

This clonotype came up once. The germline gene is not matched at one end of the junction; a read error may be the cause. The V gene is TRBV7-9, the J gene TRBJ1-2; D might be TRBD1 (6 bases). The CDR3 loop spans 15 amino acids. Germline lookup yields CDR1 SEHNR and CDR2 FQNEAQ (reference sequence). The DNA for the CDR3 is TGCGCCAGAAGATTGACCCTTACAGGGATCTATGGCTACACCTTC. Amino acid sequence: CARRLTLTGIYGYTF.

This clonotype has just a few counts. The chain has TRBV15 and TRBJ2-3, with D unclear. V lost 3 bases to trimming and J lost 3 bases, with 4 bases between them. Germline CDR1 reads LNHNV; CDR2 reads YYDKDF (reference sequence). CDR3 length equals 12 residues. CDR3 bases: TGTGCCACCAGCAGGGTGACAGATACGCAGTATTTT. Amino acid sequence: CATSRVTDTQYF.

This clonotype was found many times. This rearrangement joins TRBV5-1 to TRBJ2-1, with D uncertain. Trimming took off 0 bases at V and 4 bases at J, with 8 bases between the two ends. The CDR3 has 14 amino acids. Germline V gene lookup returns CDR1 SGHRS and CDR2 YFSETQ. The CDR3 loop is CASSLVSNYNEQFF. CDR3 in DNA: TGCGCCAGCAGCTTGGTCTCGAATTACAATGAGCAGTTCTTC.

Comment on this clonotype: A read error may be the cause here, since a much bigger clone is one base away. The V call is TRBV10-1, the J call TRBJ1-5, with D perhaps matching TRBD1 (6 bases). There are 16 residues in the CDR3. Between the trimmed V and J ends, which lost 11 bases and 3 bases, there was a span of 23 bases. CDR1 and CDR2 from the germline V gene are WNHNN and SYGVQD (reference sequence). The DNA for the CDR3 is TGCGCCGGCCCGAACAGGGAAACAATTATCAATCAGCCCCAGCATTTT. It translates to CAGPNRETIINQPQHF.

This clonotype has ten or more counts. CDR3 nucleotides: TGCAGCGTTGAAAGGCAGGGGGCCCCTTTGGGCACTGAAGCTTTCTTT. It yields the protein CSVERQGAPLGTEAFF. J is TRBJ1-1 and V is TRBV29-1, with 8 bases lining up with TRBD1. This CDR3 has 16 amino acids. Germline lookup yields CDR1 SQVTM and CDR2 ANQGSEA. Trimming at V came to 2 bases and at J to 4 bases, leaving 12 bases not matched to a gene. The variable domain in full, with the rest retrieved from reference TRBV29-1 and TRBJ1-1, is SAVISQKPSRDICQRGTSLTIQCQVDSQVTMMFWYRQQPGQSLTLIATANQGSEATYESGFVIDKFPISRPNLTFSTLTVSNMSPEDSSIYLCSVERQGAPLGTEAFFGQGTRLTVV.

Judged by abundance, this clonotype is medium-sized (0.01 to 0.1%). The V and J genes are TRBV20-1 and TRBJ1-1; TRBD1 agrees at 7 bases. The CDR3 spans 14 residues. Unmatched junction bases numbered 11, after V lost 6 bases and J lost 4 bases. The germline V gene encodes CDR1 DFQATT and CDR2 SNEGSKA (reference sequence). The CDR3 nucleotides read TGCAGTGCCCGGCCGCCAGGGGGGTTCACTGAAGCTTTCTTT. It is translated as CSARPPGGFTEAFF.

This clonotype was seen at least ten times. The CDR3, as DNA: TGTGCCAGCAGTCCCGGTGACAGGGGTGCTAAAATGAACACTGAAGCTTTCTTT. The encoded protein is CASSPGDRGAKMNTEAFF. The chain joins TRBV6-2 or TRBV6-3 to TRBJ1-1; 8 nucleotides match TRBD1. Germline trimming cut 5 bases from V and 0 bases from J; bases unmatched to any gene: 14. CDR1 is MNHEY, CDR2 SVGEGT, per germline. The CDR3 covers 18 residues.

On this clonotype itself: Its ends do not fully match the called genes, so a read error is possible. The rearrangement joins TRBV30 to TRBJ1-3; D call uncertain. CDR1 is GTSNPN, CDR2 SVGIG, per germline (reference sequence). The CDR3 consists of 13 residues. The CDR3 loop is CARSGGSGNTIYF. The DNA for the CDR3 is TGTGCCAGGAGTGGAGGCTCTGGAAACACCATATATTTT.

The sample holds many counts of this clonotype. This chain links TRBV2 with TRBJ1-1, with 8 bases aligning to TRBD1. The V gene's germline CDR1 is SNHLY and CDR2 FYNNEI. The CDR3 totals 13 residues. J lost 3 bases, V lost 7 bases, and 4 bases had no gene match. CDR3 in amino acids: CASMRQGYTEAFF. CDR3 nucleotide sequence: TGTGCCAGCATGCGACAGGGGTACACTGAAGCTTTCTTT.

This clonotype occurred many times. J is TRBJ2-2 and V is TRBV29-1; 7 bases are a match to TRBD2. Germline CDR1 and CDR2: SQVTM and ANQGSEA. The trim removed 6 bases at V and 5 bases at J, leaving 0 bases unmatched. The CDR3 runs to 11 residues. CDR3 in DNA: TGCAGCGTGGGGGGGACCGGGGAGCTGTTTTTT. It codes for CSVGGTGELFF.